This T cell receptor beta chain comes out of a study of blood T cell repertoires in COVID-19 (TCRdb year 2020). At the level of the whole study: Samples from collaborators originated in the United States, Italy and Spain and spanned both the acute and convalescent phases of COVID-19. The material from the prospective study consisted of cDNA or gDNA derived from T cells, B-cell-depleted T cells, or PBMCs. Deeply sampled blood TCRbeta repertoires from subjects exposed to, actively infected with, or recovered from COVID-19 were included in the dataset. The repertoires were released in a freely available public database meant as a resource for research on the immune response to SARS-CoV-2. The samples were drawn from the first 160 participants of the ongoing ImmuneRACE study and from 950 to 1,500 subjects provided by 6 global collaborators. Sample metadata almost always included a de-identified subject ID, COVID-19 status, age in years and sex. Where available, HLA class I and class II types were taken from metadata supplied by the sample provider and were not determined by assay-based typing. What the authors observed across the whole study: The amount of clinical and demographic metadata varied by source and participant and was provided uncurated.

Points on this clone: The target of this receptor is not known. It has no much larger one-base neighbor in the sample; base qualities were not kept.

Here V drops 5 bases and J drops 5 bases, and the junction holds 8 bases not matched to any gene. CDR1 and CDR2 (SGHTA, FQGNSA) derive from the germline V gene. The CDR3 holds 15 amino acids from the cysteine to the phenylalanine. The kept DNA is CDR3 alone, 45 bases in frame from the first base. TCRbeta CDR3 regions were amplified from genomic DNA by means of the immunoSEQ Assay, a bias-controlled multiplex PCR. From the authors' description of their analysis: Nucleated cell counts per sample were estimated from amplification of reference gene primers within the assay. To quantify the absolute abundance of each unique TCRbeta CDR3 rearrangement, sequence reads were collapsed and filtered. For each sample, productive Simpson clonality was calculated by taking the square root of Simpson's diversity index across productive rearrangements. TCRdb took over this immuneACCESS table, retaining in-frame rearrangements with V and J assigned. Such tables are incomplete; in checked studies, under half of the missing clones stem from an unresolved V gene, and the remainder is unexplained. The V and J calls and clone size are taken from that table; D and trimming were inferred from the DNA. Counted in this sample were just over 75,000 clones; less than 90% of them appeared once. The top ten constitute approximately 5.8% of the sample.

Each collaborating institution followed its own protocols to collect whole blood in K2EDTA tubes. Collaborator samples were shipped for TCRbeta analysis as frozen whole blood, isolated PBMCs, or DNA extracted from either sample type. The V and J segments used are TRBV7-2 and TRBJ1-4, with 7 middle bases fitting TRBD1. This clonotype originated in a man aged 55 to 70 with active or convalescent COVID-19. The sample comprised peripheral blood. The CDR3 protein sequence reads: CASSPHGDSNEKLFF. The nucleotide sequence reads as follows: TGTGCCAGCAGCCCCCATGGGGACAGCAATGAAAAACTGTTTTTT.